This TCR beta chain is drawn from a study of ipilimumab plus nivolumab after autologous stem cell transplantation. V was clipped by 2 bases and J by 8 bases; unmatched bases: 10. The CDR3 totals 16 residues. Germline CDR1 is SGHDN and CDR2 is FVKESK. TCRdb keeps only in-frame clones here, not all; method: immunoSEQ multiplex PCR. This table has over 75,000 clones, 83% appearing once. V usage is TRBV14 and J usage is TRBJ1-4; TRBD1 matches 8 bases. The source of this sequence is a male donor with diffuse large B-cell lymphoma. The sample here was PBMCs, taken in a trial of ipilimumab plus nivolumab as post-transplant consolidation. In DNA form, the CDR3 reads TGTGCCAGCAGCCAAACGGGGCAGGGGGCGTACGAAAAACTGTTTTTT. Protein product: CASSQTGQGAYEKLFF. Variable domain in full (rest from reference TRBV14 and TRBJ1-4): EAGVTQFPSHSVIEKGQTVTLRCDPISGHDNLYWYRRVMGKEIKFLLHFVKESKQDESGMPNNRFLAERTGGTYSTLKVQPAELEDSGVYFCASSQTGQGAYEKLFFGSGTQLSVL.